This entry is about one TCR beta chain. The study ran its PCR with 60 Vbeta and 13 Jbeta primers. Sequencing used immunoSEQ multiplex PCR; TCRdb keeps in-frame clones, though not all of them. Counted here are about 150,000 clones, 63% occurring once; the ten biggest clones make up roughly 7%. Germline V gene lookup returns CDR1 SGHDT and CDR2 YYEEEE. This CDR3 has 15 amino acids. Trimming shortened V by 0 bases and J by 4 bases, and 12 bases separated the two germline ends. The entry originates in a study of cytomegalovirus exposure and HLA in healthy donors. The receptor's source is a woman between 55 and 75 years old in good health and CMV-seropositive. Sequenced material: PBMCs. The rearrangement joins TRBV5-6 to TRBJ2-3; a weak D match, TRBD2 (5 bases). The CDR3 DNA sequence: TGTGCCAGCAGCTTGGGTGGGAGCGCCGCAGATACGCAGTATTTT. Translated: CASSLGGSAADTQYF.